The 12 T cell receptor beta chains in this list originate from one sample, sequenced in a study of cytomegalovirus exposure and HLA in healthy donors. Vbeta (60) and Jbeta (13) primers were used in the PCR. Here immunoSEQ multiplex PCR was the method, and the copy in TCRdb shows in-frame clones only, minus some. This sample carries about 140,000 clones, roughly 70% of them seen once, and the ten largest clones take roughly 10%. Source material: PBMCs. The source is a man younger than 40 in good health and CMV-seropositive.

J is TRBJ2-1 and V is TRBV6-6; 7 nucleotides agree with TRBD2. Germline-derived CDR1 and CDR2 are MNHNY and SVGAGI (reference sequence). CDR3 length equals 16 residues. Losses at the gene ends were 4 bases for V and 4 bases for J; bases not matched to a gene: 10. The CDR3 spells CASSSELTSPYNEQFF. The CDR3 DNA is TGTGCCAGCAGTTCCGAACTGACTAGCCCTTACAATGAGCAGTTCTTC.

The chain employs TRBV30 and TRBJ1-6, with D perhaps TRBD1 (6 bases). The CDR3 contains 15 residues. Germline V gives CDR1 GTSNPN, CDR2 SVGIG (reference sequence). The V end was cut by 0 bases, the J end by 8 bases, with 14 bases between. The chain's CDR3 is CAWSVQRPGDSPLHF. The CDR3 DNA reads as TGTGCCTGGAGTGTACAGCGCCCAGGGGATTCACCCCTCCACTTT.

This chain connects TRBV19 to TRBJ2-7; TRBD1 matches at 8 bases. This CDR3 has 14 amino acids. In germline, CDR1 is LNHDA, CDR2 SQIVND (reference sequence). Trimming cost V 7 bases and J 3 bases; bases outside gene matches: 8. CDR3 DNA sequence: TGTGCCAGTACACCCCCCACAGGGGGCTACGAGCAGTACTTC. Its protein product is CASTPPTGGYEQYF.

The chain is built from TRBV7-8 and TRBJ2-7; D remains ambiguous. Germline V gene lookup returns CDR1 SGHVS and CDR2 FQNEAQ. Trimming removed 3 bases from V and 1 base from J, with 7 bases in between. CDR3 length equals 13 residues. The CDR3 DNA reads TGTGCCAGCAGCTTCTACCCGTCCTACGAGCAGTACTTC. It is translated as CASSFYPSYEQYF. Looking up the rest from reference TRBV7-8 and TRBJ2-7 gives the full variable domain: GAGVSQSPRYKVAKRGQDVALRCDPISGHVSLFWYQQALGQGPEFLTYFQNEAQLDKSGLPSDRFFAERPEGSVSTLKIQRTQQEDSAVYLCASSFYPSYEQYFGPGTRLTVT.

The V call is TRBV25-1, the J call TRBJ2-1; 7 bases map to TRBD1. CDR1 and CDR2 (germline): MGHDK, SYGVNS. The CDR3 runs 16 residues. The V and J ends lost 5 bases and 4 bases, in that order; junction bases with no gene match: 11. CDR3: CASSLPDRAGYNEQFF. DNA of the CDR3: TGTGCCAGCAGTCTTCCCGACAGGGCTGGTTACAATGAGCAGTTCTTC.

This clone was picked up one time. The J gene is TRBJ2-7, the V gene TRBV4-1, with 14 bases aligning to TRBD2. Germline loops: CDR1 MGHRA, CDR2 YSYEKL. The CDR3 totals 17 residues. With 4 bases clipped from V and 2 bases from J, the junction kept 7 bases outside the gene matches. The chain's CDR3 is CASSPTSGRAATYEQYF. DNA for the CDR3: TGCGCCAGCAGCCCGACTAGCGGGAGGGCCGCTACCTACGAGCAGTACTTC.

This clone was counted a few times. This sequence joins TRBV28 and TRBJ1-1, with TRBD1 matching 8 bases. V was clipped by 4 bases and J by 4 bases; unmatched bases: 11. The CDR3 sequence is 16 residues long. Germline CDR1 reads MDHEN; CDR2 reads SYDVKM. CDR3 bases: TGTGCCAGCAGTTCGCCCGCCGGACAGGGAGGCACTGAAGCTTTCTTT. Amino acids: CASSSPAGQGGTEAFF.

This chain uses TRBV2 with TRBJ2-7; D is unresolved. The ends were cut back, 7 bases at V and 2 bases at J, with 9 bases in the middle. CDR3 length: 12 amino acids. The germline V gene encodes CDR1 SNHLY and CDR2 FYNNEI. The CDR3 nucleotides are TGTGCCAGCATTGGCCAGACCTACGAGCAGTACTTC. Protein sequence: CASIGQTYEQYF.

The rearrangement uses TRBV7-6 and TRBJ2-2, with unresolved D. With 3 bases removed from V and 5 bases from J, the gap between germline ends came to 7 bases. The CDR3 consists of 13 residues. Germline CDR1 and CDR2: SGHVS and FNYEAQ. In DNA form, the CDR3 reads TGTGCCAGCAGCTTCGGTTCGACCGGGGAGCTGTTTTTT. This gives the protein CASSFGSTGELFF. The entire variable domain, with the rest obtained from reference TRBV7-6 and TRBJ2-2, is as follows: GAGVSQSPRYKVTKRGQDVALRCDPISGHVSLYWYRQALGQGPEFLTYFNYEAQQDKSGLPNDRFSAERPEGSISTLTIQRTEQRDSAMYRCASSFGSTGELFFGEGSRLTVL.

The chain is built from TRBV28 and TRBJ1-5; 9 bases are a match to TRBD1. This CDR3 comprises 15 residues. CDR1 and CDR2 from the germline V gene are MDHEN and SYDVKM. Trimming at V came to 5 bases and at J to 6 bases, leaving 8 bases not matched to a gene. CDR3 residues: CASSKGTGTSQPQHF. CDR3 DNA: TGTGCCAGCAGTAAAGGGACAGGGACATCTCAGCCCCAGCATTTT. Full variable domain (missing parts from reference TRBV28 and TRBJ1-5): DVKVTQSSRYLVKRTGEKVFLECVQDMDHENMFWYRQDPGLGLRLIYFSYDVKMKEKGDIPEGYSVSREKKERFSLILESASTNQTSMYLCASSKGTGTSQPQHFGDGTRLSIL.

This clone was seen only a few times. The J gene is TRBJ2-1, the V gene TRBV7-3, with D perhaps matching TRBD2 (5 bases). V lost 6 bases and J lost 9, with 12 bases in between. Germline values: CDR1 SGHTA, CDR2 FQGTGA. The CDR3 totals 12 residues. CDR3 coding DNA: TGTGCCAGCAGGGTCCCGGGATCTGAGCAGTTCTTC. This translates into CASRVPGSEQFF.

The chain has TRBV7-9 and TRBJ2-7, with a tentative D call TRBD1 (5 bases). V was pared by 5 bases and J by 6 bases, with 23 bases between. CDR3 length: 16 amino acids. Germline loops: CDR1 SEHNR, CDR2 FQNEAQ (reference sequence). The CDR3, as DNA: TGTGCCAGCAGCCAACAGACAGAACCGATTCTCTTCGAGCAGTACTTC. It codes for CASSQQTEPILFEQYF.